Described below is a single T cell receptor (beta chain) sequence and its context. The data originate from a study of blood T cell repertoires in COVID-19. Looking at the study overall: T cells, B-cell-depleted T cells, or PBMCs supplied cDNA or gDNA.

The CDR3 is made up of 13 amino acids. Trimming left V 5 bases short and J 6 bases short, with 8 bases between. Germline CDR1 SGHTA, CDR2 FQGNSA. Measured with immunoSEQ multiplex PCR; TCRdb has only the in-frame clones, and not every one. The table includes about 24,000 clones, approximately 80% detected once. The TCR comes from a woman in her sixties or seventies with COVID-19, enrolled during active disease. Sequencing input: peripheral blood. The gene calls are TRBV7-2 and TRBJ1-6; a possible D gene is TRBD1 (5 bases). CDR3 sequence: CASSEGVNSPLHF. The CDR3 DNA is TGTGCCAGCAGCGAAGGGGTTAATTCACCCCTCCACTTT.